The 20 T cell receptor beta chains given below trace back to one sample, sequenced in a study of cytotoxic CD8 clonotypes in ibrutinib-treated CLL. TCRdb's table, derived via immunoSEQ multiplex PCR, lists solely in-frame clones and lacks some. This table holds some 290,000 clones, just under 80% found once. The source material was PBMCs, sampled before ibrutinib treatment. Receptors originate from a human donor with chronic lymphocytic leukemia.

The gene calls are TRBV4-1 and TRBJ2-5, with 9 positions matching TRBD1. After removal of 4 bases from V and 3 bases from J, the junction contained 0 bases not matched to a gene. The CDR3 loop spans 13 amino acids. The germline CDR1 and CDR2 sequences are MGHRA and YSYEKL. CDR3 nucleotides: TGCGCCAGCAGCCGGGACAGGGAAGAGACCCAGTACTTC. It translates to CASSRDREETQYF.

The chain carries TRBV30 and TRBJ1-3; D not resolved. This CDR3 has 14 residues. V was trimmed by 2 bases and J by 4 bases, leaving 12 bases between them. The V gene's germline CDR1 is GTSNPN and CDR2 SVGIG (reference sequence). CDR3 sequence: CAWSTQERGNTIYF. In DNA, the CDR3 is TGTGCCTGGAGTACCCAGGAGAGAGGAAACACCATATATTTT. Based on the CDR3 plus reference TRBV30 and TRBJ1-3, the full variable domain is SQTIHQWPATLVQPVGSPLSLECTVEGTSNPNLYWYRQAAGRGLQLLFYSVGIGQISSEVPQNLSASRPQDRQFILSSKKLLLSDSGFYLCAWSTQERGNTIYFGEGSWLTVV.

V usage is TRBV7-9 and J usage is TRBJ2-1, with 11 bases matching TRBD2. After removal of 0 bases from V and 8 bases from J, the junction contained 12 bases not matched to a gene. CDR1 and CDR2 from the germline V gene are SEHNR and FQNEAQ (reference sequence). This CDR3 contains 18 residues. The CDR3 region has the DNA TGTGCCAGCAGCTTAGCGGCGAGTAGCGGGAGGGCCGTAGATGAGCAGTTCTTC. It codes for CASSLAASSGRAVDEQFF.

This chain joins TRBV5-1 and TRBJ2-1; D not resolved. Germline assignment: CDR1 SGHRS and CDR2 YFSETQ. The CDR3 extends over 13 amino acids. Trimming removed 0 bases from V and 8 bases from J, with 9 bases in between. The CDR3 region is CASSLVEKYEQFF. The CDR3 region has the DNA TGCGCCAGCAGCTTGGTTGAGAAGTATGAGCAGTTCTTC.

This chain connects TRBV7-9 to TRBJ1-2; D is uncertain. Looked up from germline, CDR1 is SEHNR and CDR2 is FQNEAQ (reference sequence). The CDR3 has 16 residues. V gave up 1 base and J gave up 6 bases, with 18 bases separating them. The chain's CDR3 is CASSLVIGISGDGYTF. The CDR3 DNA reads TGTGCCAGCAGCTTAGTGATAGGGATATCCGGCGATGGCTACACCTTC.

The chain employs TRBV5-4 and TRBJ2-3; D is unclear. V was pared by 2 bases and J by 2 bases, with 6 bases between. CDR1 is SGHNT, CDR2 YYREEE, per germline (reference sequence). There are 13 residues in the CDR3. The CDR3 here is CASSLTDTDTQYF. CDR3 nucleotides: TGTGCCAGCAGCTTAACGGACACAGATACGCAGTATTTT.

This sequence joins TRBV7-3 and TRBJ2-1; the match to TRBD2 covers 7 bases. In germline, CDR1 is SGHTA, CDR2 FQGTGA. The CDR3 sequence is 16 residues long. The V gene end was trimmed by 5 bases and the J gene end by 0 bases; junction bases not matched to a gene: 7. The CDR3 DNA follows: TGTGCCAGCAGCCGAGCGGGACTAAGCTCCTACAATGAGCAGTTCTTC. Its protein is CASSRAGLSSYNEQFF.

The genes are TRBV12-5 and TRBJ2-3; D is uncertain. V dropped 6 bases and J dropped 5 bases, with 12 bases sitting between them. The CDR3 is 13 residues long. Germline V CDR1 and CDR2: LGHNT, FRNRAP. The chain's CDR3 is CASGRRWGDTQYF. CDR3 nucleotides: TGTGCTAGTGGACGACGGTGGGGAGATACGCAGTATTTT.

CDR3 bases: TGTGCCAGTAGTATCCCCGGACTAGCGGGAGTGGTTCGGGTCGGGGAGCTGTTTTTT. Its translation is CASSIPGLAGVVRVGELFF. This chain links TRBV19 with TRBJ2-2; 13 bases agree with TRBD2. Germline V gene data show CDR1 as LNHDA and CDR2 as SQIVND (reference sequence). V lost 3 bases and J lost 7; bases outside the gene matches: 14. This CDR3 is 19 amino acids long.

As regards this clone: The same CDR3 is also encoded by other DNA sequences in this sample. The V call is TRBV18, the J call TRBJ2-5; D possibly corresponds to TRBD1 (5 bases). From germline, CDR1 is KGHSH and CDR2 LQKENI. The CDR3 extends over 13 amino acids. V shed 1 base and J shed 3 bases, with 6 bases lying between them. Here the CDR3 DNA reads TGTGCCAGCTCACCACTCAGGGAAGAGACCCAGTACTTC. This gives the protein CASSPLREETQYF.

The chain employs TRBV29-1 and TRBJ1-2, with D unresolved. Trimming took 7 bases from V and 5 from J, leaving 5 bases between them. Germline CDR1 and CDR2: SQVTM and ANQGSEA. The CDR3 has 9 amino acids. This chain's CDR3 is CSADYGYTF. In nucleotides, the CDR3 is TGCAGCGCCGATTATGGCTACACCTTC. The full variable domain, its missing parts supplied by reference TRBV29-1 and TRBJ1-2, is SAVISQKPSRDICQRGTSLTIQCQVDSQVTMMFWYRQQPGQSLTLIATANQGSEATYESGFVIDKFPISRPNLTFSTLTVSNMSPEDSSIYLCSADYGYTFGSGTRLTVV.

This chain connects TRBV7-6 to TRBJ2-1; no clear D gene. The V gene lost 5 bases and the J gene lost 8 bases, with 10 bases spanning the gap. Germline CDR1 reads SGHVS; CDR2 reads FNYEAQ. The CDR3 is 12 amino acids. CDR3 residues: CASSLFGDEQFF. CDR3 DNA sequence: TGTGCCAGCAGCCTCTTTGGCGATGAGCAGTTCTTC. Using reference TRBV7-6 and TRBJ2-1 for the parts outside the CDR3, the full variable domain is GAGVSQSPRYKVTKRGQDVALRCDPISGHVSLYWYRQALGQGPEFLTYFNYEAQQDKSGLPNDRFSAERPEGSISTLTIQRTEQRDSAMYRCASSLFGDEQFFGPGTRLTVL.

V is TRBV6-6 and J is TRBJ1-2; TRBD1 is a possible D gene (5 bases). Germline V gives CDR1 MNHNY, CDR2 SVGAGI (reference sequence). Deletions cut 10 bases from V and 0 bases from J, with 9 bases between. The CDR3 has 12 amino acids. The CDR3 region has the DNA TGTGCCACCGACAGTCCTAACTATGGCTACACCTTC. It yields the protein CATDSPNYGYTF.

This chain links TRBV4-1 with TRBJ2-5; no reliable D call. Deletions cut 1 base from V and 4 bases from J, with 10 bases between. CDR3 length: 14 amino acids. Germline V gives CDR1 MGHRA, CDR2 YSYEKL. The CDR3 DNA follows: TGCGCCAGCAGCCAAGTGGTGTCCGTAGAGACCCAGTACTTC. Its protein is CASSQVVSVETQYF.

The rearrangement uses TRBV4-3 and TRBJ2-7; D not certain. V lost 1 base and J lost 3, with 13 bases in between. The CDR3 sequence is 15 residues long. Germline CDR1 reads LGHNA; CDR2 reads YSLEER. CDR3 bases: TGCGCCAGCAGCCAAGGTCGGGCGGACCGCTACGAGCAGTACTTC. Protein: CASSQGRADRYEQYF.

The rearrangement links TRBV27 to TRBJ2-6; D is unresolved. With 5 bases removed from V and 3 bases from J, the gap between germline ends came to 14 bases. The CDR3 has 16 amino acids. Germline-derived CDR1 and CDR2 are MNHEY and SMNVEV (reference sequence). CDR3 DNA: TGTGCCAGCAGTCTAAGGGTATTCGGTGGGGCCAACGTCCTGACTTTC. Residues: CASSLRVFGGANVLTF.

This chain uses TRBV13 with TRBJ2-1; D is ambiguous. The germline CDR1 and CDR2 sequences are PRHDT and FYEKMQ (reference sequence). V was cut by 5 bases and J by 3 bases, with 11 bases left in between. The CDR3 runs 14 residues. The CDR3 region is CASSPVNYYNEQFF. The CDR3, as DNA: TGTGCCAGCAGCCCGGTTAACTACTACAATGAGCAGTTCTTC.

The CDR3 here is CASSFISDSQPQHF. CDR3 nucleotides: TGTGCCAGCAGTTTTATTTCCGACAGTCAGCCCCAGCATTTT. This chain links TRBV28 with TRBJ1-5, with D possibly being TRBD1 (5 bases). Germline V gene data show CDR1 as MDHEN and CDR2 as SYDVKM. The V and J ends lost 3 bases and 6 bases respectively, with 12 bases between them. The CDR3 covers 14 residues.

The chain couples TRBV11-2 to TRBJ2-2; TRBD1 aligns across 8 bases. Germline assignment: CDR1 SGHAT and CDR2 FQNNGV. The CDR3 is 17 residues long. V lost 6 bases, J lost 1 base, and 10 bases stayed unmatched. CDR3 sequence (DNA): TGTGCCAGCAGTCCTACCCCAGGGGGCCAGAACACCGGGGAGCTGTTTTTT. This codes for CASSPTPGGQNTGELFF.

J is TRBJ2-3 and V is TRBV5-4; perhaps TRBD2 as D (5 bases). V dropped 4 bases and J dropped 0 bases, with 12 bases sitting between them. CDR1 and CDR2 (germline): SGHNT, YYREEE (reference sequence). The CDR3 spans 15 residues. This CDR3 reads CASSPASGSTDTQYF. In DNA, the CDR3 is TGTGCCAGCAGCCCCGCAAGCGGAAGCACAGATACGCAGTATTTT.